Shown below are 22 T cell receptor beta chains from a single sample sequenced in a study of shared clonotypes between healthy human individuals. The data were produced by immunoSEQ multiplex PCR, yet TCRdb's version contains in-frame clones alone and is incomplete. In the table there are roughly 1,000,000 clones, around 78% of which are singletons. The sequencing input was memory CD4+ T cells from PBMCs. As for subset: CD45RA-negative fraction. These receptor sequences come from a young man in good health. Some clones in this sample may be carry-over from other donors' samples.

V is TRBV18 and J is TRBJ1-2; 11 nucleotides line up with TRBD1. CDR1 and CDR2 (germline): KGHSH, LQKENI. The V segment lost 2 bases and the J segment 1 base; nucleotides outside the gene matches: 9. The CDR3 sequence is 18 residues long. CDR3 sequence reads: CASSPNLRTGGHNYGYTF. DNA for the CDR3: TGTGCCAGCTCACCAAATTTAAGGACAGGGGGCCATAACTATGGCTACACCTTC.

This chain joins TRBV28 and TRBJ1-3; D is ambiguous. The germline V and J ends were trimmed by 6 bases and 1 base, with 13 bases remaining between them. The CDR3 has 15 amino acids. Germline CDR1 and CDR2: MDHEN and SYDVKM. CDR3 sequence: CASRLGVVSGNTIYF. In DNA, the CDR3 is TGTGCCAGCAGGCTAGGTGTCGTATCTGGAAACACCATATATTTT.

The genes are TRBV6-1 and TRBJ2-7; D gene ambiguous. The CDR3 runs to 11 residues. V lost 8 bases and J lost 3, with 8 bases in between. CDR1 is MNHNS, CDR2 SASEGT, per germline. The CDR3 region is CASEGDYEQYF. The CDR3 region has the DNA TGTGCCAGCGAAGGAGACTACGAGCAGTACTTC.

This clone appeared a few times. The chain links TRBV28 to TRBJ1-3; D unclear. V lost 6 bases to trimming and J lost 4 bases, with 10 bases between them. The CDR3 totals 13 residues. CDR1 MDHEN and CDR2 SYDVKM come from the germline V gene. The chain's CDR3 is CASSPHRGNTIYF. In nucleotides, the CDR3 is TGTGCCAGCAGCCCCCACCGGGGAAACACCATATATTTT.

The V and J genes are TRBV2 and TRBJ1-2, with 8 bases fitting TRBD1. Per germline, CDR1 SNHLY and CDR2 FYNNEI. V shed 6 bases, J shed 8 bases, and the junction held 5 bases outside the gene matches. The CDR3 totals 12 residues. This CDR3 is CASRGQAWGYTF. In nucleotides, the CDR3 is TGTGCCAGCAGGGGACAGGCGTGGGGCTACACCTTC.

The rearrangement uses TRBV9 and TRBJ1-5, with a tentative D call TRBD1 (5 bases). The CDR3 consists of 14 residues. In germline, CDR1 is SGDLS, CDR2 YYNGEE. With 0 bases removed from V and 4 bases from J, the gap between germline ends came to 8 bases. The CDR3 region has the DNA TGTGCCAGCAGCGTAGTCAAGGGGAATCAGCCCCAGCATTTT. Translated: CASSVVKGNQPQHF.

This chain uses TRBV6-5 with TRBJ2-7; D possibly corresponds to TRBD1 (6 bases). Trimming cost V 8 bases and J 3 bases, with 17 bases left between them. The CDR3 runs to 14 residues. Germline lookup yields CDR1 MNHEY and CDR2 SVGAGI. The CDR3 loop is CASGNRDTYYEQYF. The CDR3 DNA reads TGTGCCAGCGGAAACCGGGACACTTACTACGAGCAGTACTTC.

Of note for this clone: The identical CDR3 is also encoded by other nucleotide sequences in the sample. V gene TRBV6-6 combines with J gene TRBJ2-1, with TRBD1 as a possible D gene (6 bases). V lost 0 bases to trimming and J lost 2 bases, with 8 bases between them. CDR3 length: 15 residues. The V gene's germline CDR1 is MNHNY and CDR2 SVGAGI (reference sequence). CDR3 amino acids: CASSYSSGAYNEQFF. CDR3 sequence (DNA): TGTGCCAGCAGTTACTCCTCAGGGGCCTACAATGAGCAGTTCTTC.

This clone has a handful of counts. The V gene is TRBV19, the J gene TRBJ1-2; the D gene is possibly TRBD1 (6 bases). CDR1 is LNHDA and CDR2 is SQIVND in the germline V gene (reference sequence). The V and J ends lost 5 bases and 4 bases respectively, with 17 bases between them. The CDR3 is 15 residues long. CDR3 sequence (DNA): TGTGCCAGTAGTGTACCGGGCGGGGGCGGCTATGGCTACACCTTC. The encoded protein is CASSVPGGGGYGYTF.

In its sample, this clone was seen a few times. Other DNA sequences in this sample translate to the same CDR3. The gene calls are TRBV9 and TRBJ1-4; perhaps TRBD1 as D (6 bases). The CDR3 is made up of 14 amino acids. V was trimmed by 0 bases and J by 5 bases, leaving 8 bases between them. CDR1 SGDLS and CDR2 YYNGEE come from the germline V gene. This chain's CDR3 is CASSVGQGNEKLFF. The CDR3 region has the DNA TGTGCCAGCAGCGTAGGGCAGGGGAATGAAAAACTGTTTTTT.

The sample holds a few counts of this clone. The chain couples TRBV6-6 to TRBJ2-5, with 7 bases matching TRBD1. There are 14 residues in the CDR3. From germline, CDR1 is MNHNY and CDR2 SVGAGI (reference sequence). The V and J ends lost 5 bases and 4 bases, in that order; junction bases with no gene match: 7. The DNA for the CDR3 is TGTGCCAGCAGTACAGCGACAGGGTTAGAGACCCAGTACTTC. Translating it yields CASSTATGLETQYF.

The chain uses TRBV6-6 and TRBJ1-1, with D possibly TRBD1 on 5 matching bases. V was clipped by 5 bases and J by 4 bases, with 11 bases between them. The CDR3 runs 13 residues. Looked up from germline, CDR1 is MNHNY and CDR2 is SVGAGI (reference sequence). DNA for the CDR3: TGTGCCAGCAGTACGGAGGGGCGCACTGAAGCTTTCTTT. Its translation is CASSTEGRTEAFF.

The chain joins TRBV14 to TRBJ2-1, with 14 bases that match TRBD2. The V segment lost 4 bases and the J segment 9 bases; nucleotides outside the gene matches: 17. CDR1 SGHDN and CDR2 FVKESK come from the germline V gene. The CDR3 is 19 residues long. The CDR3 nucleotides are TGTGCCAGCAGCCCCCCCTCCGGGACTAGCGGGAGTCTGCGTCGTGAGCAGTTCTTC. It encodes CASSPPSGTSGSLRREQFF.

This clone was counted ten times or more. This chain uses TRBV7-9 with TRBJ2-6; TRBD1 or TRBD2 may be the D gene (5 bases each). The CDR3 spans 16 residues. V lost 5 bases, J lost 0 bases, and 11 bases lay in between. The V gene's germline CDR1 is SEHNR and CDR2 FQNEAQ (reference sequence). The CDR3 loop reads CASSPWDGSGANVLTF. Written as DNA, the CDR3 is TGTGCCAGCAGCCCATGGGACGGCTCTGGGGCCAACGTCCTGACTTTC.

Details on this clone: The identical CDR3 is also encoded by other nucleotide sequences in the sample. The chain is built from TRBV5-1 and TRBJ1-2; weak D call: TRBD1 (6 bases). Germline CDR1 is SGHRS and CDR2 is YFSETQ. This CDR3 has 14 amino acids. The V end was cut by 0 bases, the J end by 2 bases, with 8 bases between. CDR3 in amino acids: CASSLGQDNYGYTF. The CDR3 DNA reads TGCGCCAGCAGCTTGGGACAGGACAACTATGGCTACACCTTC.

This chain links TRBV5-1 with TRBJ2-3, with D perhaps TRBD1 (6 bases). The germline gives CDR1 SGHRS, CDR2 YFSETQ. V lost 4 bases, J lost 5 bases, and 14 bases lay in between. The CDR3 spans 14 residues. In DNA form, the CDR3 reads TGCGCCAGCAGCGAACCGGGACATGAAGATACGCAGTATTTT. Protein product: CASSEPGHEDTQYF.

The rearrangement links TRBV25-1 to TRBJ2-5, with 11 bases matching TRBD2. The CDR3 loop spans 15 amino acids. The trim removed 1 base at V and 4 bases at J, leaving 2 bases unmatched. Germline V gives CDR1 MGHDK, CDR2 SYGVNS. The CDR3: CASSEFGLAGETQYF. CDR3 coding DNA: TGTGCCAGCAGTGAATTCGGACTAGCGGGAGAGACCCAGTACTTC.

The chain employs TRBV6-1 and TRBJ1-2; D possibly corresponds to TRBD1 (6 bases). Trimming removed 1 base from V and 4 bases from J, with 10 bases in between. CDR3 length equals 14 residues. Germline V gives CDR1 MNHNS, CDR2 SASEGT. In DNA, the CDR3 is TGTGCCAGCAGTGAAGGGGGGCCGGGCTATGGCTACACCTTC. This sequence encodes CASSEGGPGYGYTF.

The chain employs TRBV28 and TRBJ2-3; TRBD2 aligns across 10 bases. Per germline, CDR1 MDHEN and CDR2 SYDVKM. V was pared by 5 bases and J by 2 bases, with 7 bases of the junction left unmatched. The CDR3 length is 16 residues. The CDR3 loop reads CASSTSLAGPTDTQYF. The DNA of the CDR3 is TGTGCCAGCAGTACTTCACTAGCGGGACCCACAGATACGCAGTATTTT. The whole variable domain, filled in from reference TRBV28 and TRBJ2-3, reads DVKVTQSSRYLVKRTGEKVFLECVQDMDHENMFWYRQDPGLGLRLIYFSYDVKMKEKGDIPEGYSVSREKKERFSLILESASTNQTSMYLCASSTSLAGPTDTQYFGPGTRLTVL.

V usage is TRBV2 and J usage is TRBJ2-7; TRBD1 might be the D (6 bases). Trimming took off 7 bases at V and 4 bases at J, with 11 bases between the two ends. The germline CDR1 and CDR2 sequences are SNHLY and FYNNEI. The CDR3 extends over 12 amino acids. CDR3 residues: CASTTDSYEQYF. The CDR3 nucleotides read TGTGCCAGCACAACGGACAGTTACGAGCAGTACTTC.

The sample holds one count of this clone. The V gene is TRBV10-2, the J gene TRBJ1-4, with a weak D call TRBD1 (6 bases). Per germline, CDR1 WSHSY and CDR2 SAAADI. The CDR3 contains 15 residues. V lost 8 bases, J lost 8 bases, and 21 bases lay in between. The CDR3 DNA is TGCGCCAGCTTCGAACCGGGTTCCACAGGGGAAAAACTGTTTTTT. This encodes CASFEPGSTGEKLFF.

This chain connects TRBV9 to TRBJ2-3; unclear D gene. Germline values: CDR1 SGDLS, CDR2 YYNGEE. Trimming shortened V by 2 bases and J by 0 bases, and 7 bases separated the two germline ends. The CDR3 contains 14 residues. The CDR3 region has the DNA TGTGCCAGCAGCGTTTCCGGTAGCACAGATACGCAGTATTTT. This gives the protein CASSVSGSTDTQYF.